The 21 T cell receptor beta chains presented below share a single source sample, sequenced in a study of blood T cell repertoires in COVID-19. Clones were sequenced by immunoSEQ multiplex PCR, and TCRdb holds only the in-frame ones, with some missing. Counted here are 490,000 or so clones, 70% to 90% occurring once; the ten biggest clones make up approximately 8%. Sequenced sample: PBMCs or T cells enriched from blood (not recorded which). These receptors were collected from a woman aged 55-69 years who had recovered from COVID-19.

The chain joins TRBV9 to TRBJ1-6; D is possibly TRBD1 (6 bases). This CDR3 region has 16 residues. The germline V and J ends were trimmed by 5 bases and 2 bases, with 14 bases remaining between them. In germline, CDR1 is SGDLS, CDR2 YYNGEE. The chain's CDR3 is CASSSTGNAYNSPLHF. CDR3 DNA: TGTGCCAGCAGTTCTACAGGGAACGCCTATAATTCACCCCTCCACTTT. Supplemented by reference TRBV9 and TRBJ1-6, the full variable domain reads DSGVTQTPKHLITATGQRVTLRCSPRSGDLSVYWYQQSLDQGLQFLIQYYNGEERAKGNILERFSAQQFPDLHSELNLSSLELGDSALYFCASSSTGNAYNSPLHFGNGTRLTVT.

The genes are TRBV29-1 and TRBJ2-1; TRBD2 matches 7 bases. V lost 3 bases and J lost 9; bases outside the gene matches: 5. This CDR3 has 12 residues. CDR1 and CDR2 from the germline V gene are SQVTM and ANQGSEA. The DNA of the CDR3 is TGCAGCGTTGAGGGAGGGTCTGGTGAGCAGTTCTTC. This codes for CSVEGGSGEQFF.

This chain joins TRBV5-8 and TRBJ2-7; no clear D. The CDR3 is 12 amino acids. Deletions cut 4 bases from V and 9 bases from J, with 14 bases between. CDR1 and CDR2 from the germline V gene are SGHTS and YDEGEE. The DNA for the CDR3 is TGTGCCAGCAGCCCCGACTTTTCCGGGCAGTACTTC. It yields the protein CASSPDFSGQYF.

The chain employs TRBV27 and TRBJ2-7, with D perhaps matching TRBD1 (6 bases). Trimming took 0 bases from V and 0 from J, leaving 9 bases between them. From germline, CDR1 is MNHEY and CDR2 SMNVEV (reference sequence). The CDR3 runs to 15 residues. CDR3 sequence reads: CASSLSQGPSYEQYF. The CDR3, as DNA: TGTGCCAGCAGTTTATCGCAGGGGCCCTCCTACGAGCAGTACTTC.

The V gene is TRBV11-2, the J gene TRBJ2-2; TRBD1 agrees at 7 bases. The trim removed 4 bases at V and 4 bases at J, leaving 6 bases unmatched. This CDR3 comprises 15 residues. CDR1 is SGHAT, CDR2 FQNNGV, per germline. The CDR3 here is CASSSRQGPTGELFF. CDR3 bases: TGTGCCAGCAGCTCCCGACAGGGACCCACCGGGGAGCTGTTTTTT.

V and J are TRBV18 and TRBJ2-3; 10 bases are a match to TRBD2. Unmatched junction bases numbered 12, after V lost 3 bases and J lost 6 bases. The CDR3 extends over 17 amino acids. Germline V CDR1 and CDR2: KGHSH, LQKENI. The chain's CDR3 is CASSPSLLAGAQDTQYF. The CDR3 region has the DNA TGTGCCAGCTCACCTTCTCTCCTAGCGGGGGCACAGGATACGCAGTATTTT. Together with reference TRBV18 and TRBJ2-3, the CDR3 gives the full variable domain: NAGVMQNPRHLVRRRGQEARLRCSPMKGHSHVYWYRQLPEEGLKFMVYLQKENIIDESGMPKERFSAEFPKEGPSILRIQQVVRGDSAAYFCASSPSLLAGAQDTQYFGPGTRLTVL.

This chain uses TRBV30 with TRBJ1-1; D remains unclear. CDR1 is GTSNPN, CDR2 SVGIG, per germline (reference sequence). The CDR3 is made up of 13 amino acids. The V and J ends lost 4 bases and 0 bases respectively, with 9 bases between them. The CDR3 spells CAWMLGMNTEAFF. Here the CDR3 DNA reads TGTGCCTGGATGTTGGGCATGAACACTGAAGCTTTCTTT.

The chain joins TRBV7-2 to TRBJ1-5; D remains unclear. V was trimmed by 2 bases and J by 9 bases, leaving 8 bases between them. Germline CDR1 SGHTA, CDR2 FQGNSA. The CDR3 runs 12 residues. The CDR3 sequence: CASSLRPGPQHF. In nucleotides, the CDR3 is TGTGCCAGCAGCTTAAGACCGGGGCCCCAGCATTTT. Supplemented by reference TRBV7-2 and TRBJ1-5, the full variable domain reads GAGVSQSPSNKVTEKGKDVELRCDPISGHTALYWYRQSLGQGLEFLIYFQGNSAPDKSGLPSDRFSAERTGGSVSTLTIQRTQQEDSAVYLCASSLRPGPQHFGDGTRLSIL.

V usage is TRBV5-1 and J usage is TRBJ1-6; 8 bases line up with TRBD1. This CDR3 comprises 18 residues. In germline, CDR1 is SGHRS, CDR2 YFSETQ. V gave up 2 bases and J gave up 4 bases; unmatched junction bases: 11. The CDR3: CASSLTTQGAFYNSPLHF. CDR3 sequence (DNA): TGCGCCAGCAGCTTAACTACCCAGGGGGCATTTTATAATTCACCCCTCCACTTT.

This clone was counted only a few times. This sequence joins TRBV2 and TRBJ1-4, with D possibly matching TRBD1 (6 bases). CDR3 length: 14 residues. Trimming shortened V by 6 bases and J by 3 bases, and 11 bases separated the two germline ends. Germline lookup yields CDR1 SNHLY and CDR2 FYNNEI. DNA of the CDR3: TGTGCCAGCAGCCCGACAGGAGCTAATGAAAAACTGTTTTTT. Residues: CASSPTGANEKLFF.

This chain joins TRBV7-2 and TRBJ1-6; possible D gene TRBD1, 6 bases. This CDR3 region has 15 residues. Per the germline V gene, CDR1 is SGHTA and CDR2 is FQGNSA. Trimming shortened V by 5 bases and J by 9 bases, and 17 bases separated the two germline ends. CDR3 bases: TGTGCCAGCAGCCTTAGCAGGGGAAGTCGTTCACCCCTCCACTTT. Translating gives CASSLSRGSRSPLHF.

This clone appeared a single time. V usage is TRBV3-1 (or the pseudogene TRBV3-2) and J usage is TRBJ2-7, with 10 bases aligning to TRBD2. The germline V gene has CDR1 LGHDT and CDR2 YNNKEL (reference sequence). This CDR3 is built from 17 residues. V dropped 4 bases and J dropped 0; count of bases not matched to a gene: 9. CDR3 loop: CASSPASGGSSSYEQYF. CDR3 coding DNA: TGTGCCAGCAGCCCCGCTAGCGGGGGCTCATCCTCCTACGAGCAGTACTTC.

This clone was seen just once. V gene TRBV5-1 combines with J gene TRBJ1-1; no clear D. In germline, CDR1 is SGHRS, CDR2 YFSETQ. V was clipped by 3 bases and J by 4 bases, with 10 bases between them. CDR3 length: 13 residues. The CDR3 coding sequence is TGCGCCAGCAGCTCCCTCACGGTCACTGAAGCTTTCTTT. Translated: CASSSLTVTEAFF.

The genes are TRBV5-4 and TRBJ1-3, with no clear D. The CDR3 consists of 15 residues. Trimming pared 4 bases from V and 4 bases from J, leaving 15 bases between. Germline assignment: CDR1 SGHNT and CDR2 YYREEE (reference sequence). The CDR3 is CASSLGGSHGNTIYF. In DNA, the CDR3 is TGTGCCAGCAGCCTCGGCGGGTCCCACGGAAACACCATATATTTT.

This chain links TRBV28 with TRBJ2-3; TRBD2 is a possible D gene (6 bases). V gave up 3 bases and J gave up 3 bases, with 7 bases separating them. This CDR3 comprises 13 residues. Germline V gives CDR1 MDHEN, CDR2 SYDVKM. The CDR3 reads CASSFGGTDTQYF. The CDR3 nucleotides are TGTGCCAGCAGTTTCGGGGGTACAGATACGCAGTATTTT.

The chain combines TRBV5-1 with TRBJ2-1, with 8 bases matching TRBD1. The CDR3 spans 16 residues. Germline V CDR1 and CDR2: SGHRS, YFSETQ. V shed 4 bases and J 9 bases; nucleotides not matched to a gene: 15. As DNA, the CDR3 is TGCGCCAGCAGCCCGGGGACAGGAGGCGAATTCACTGAGCAGTTCTTC. Translating it yields CASSPGTGGEFTEQFF.

The V call is TRBV28, the J call TRBJ1-2; D not resolved. The CDR3 covers 12 residues. Germline V gene lookup returns CDR1 MDHEN and CDR2 SYDVKM. The V gene lost 6 bases and the J gene lost 2 bases, with 7 bases spanning the gap. The CDR3 protein is CASRSSNYGYTF. CDR3 in DNA: TGTGCCAGCAGATCCTCCAACTATGGCTACACCTTC.

This clone was recorded only once. The chain recombines TRBV6-5 with TRBJ2-7, with no clear D. V gave up 5 bases and J gave up 7 bases, with 12 bases separating them. CDR1 and CDR2 from the germline V gene are MNHEY and SVGAGI. The CDR3 runs to 12 residues. Written as DNA, the CDR3 is TGTGCCAGCAGTCCCGGGTACGGGGAGCAGTACGTC. Amino acids: CASSPGYGEQYV.

The rearrangement links TRBV27 to TRBJ1-3; no clear D. This CDR3 region has 14 residues. Trimming removed 2 bases at V and 3 bases at J, with 8 bases between. From germline, CDR1 is MNHEY and CDR2 SMNVEV (reference sequence). Here the CDR3 DNA reads TGTGCCAGCAGTTTAGGGCACGATGGAAACACCATATATTTT. It specifies CASSLGHDGNTIYF.

This clone was recorded a few times. The J gene is TRBJ1-5, the V gene TRBV27; 8 nucleotides align to TRBD1. Germline CDR1 MNHEY, CDR2 SMNVEV (reference sequence). The CDR3 spans 15 residues. J gave up 6 bases and V 3 bases, and 7 bases lay outside the gene matches. CDR3 sequence (DNA): TGTGCCAGCAGTTTCGAGGGACAGGTGGGTCAGCCCCAGCATTTT. Translating it yields CASSFEGQVGQPQHF.

The V gene is TRBV4-1, the J gene TRBJ1-5, with D unclear. The germline V gene has CDR1 MGHRA and CDR2 YSYEKL. V was shortened by 2 bases and J by 6 bases, with 17 bases between the two germline ends. The CDR3 is 16 amino acids. Here the CDR3 reads CASSQLARAAGQPQHF. Written as DNA, the CDR3 is TGCGCCAGCAGCCAACTCGCTCGAGCAGCAGGTCAGCCCCAGCATTTT.